This record looks at one TCR beta chain sequence and its context. This record comes from a study of blood T cell repertoires in COVID-19. Study-wide background: Both acute and convalescent COVID-19 samples were obtained from the United States, Italy and Spain.

Original handling: By means of reference gene primer amplification, nucleated cell counts were estimated. Profiling relied on immunoSEQ multiplex PCR, and the TCRdb table lists in-frame clones only, not all of them. That table is the source of V, J and clone size, and D and trimming were worked out from the DNA. The sample holds 90,000 to 130,000 clones, approximately 85% seen once. The CDR3 sequence is 13 residues long. Germline trimming cut 6 bases from V and 2 bases from J; bases unmatched to any gene: 3. Germline V CDR1 and CDR2: SEHNR, FQNEAQ (reference sequence). The specimen was peripheral blood. This TCR was sampled from a man between 65 and 85 years old with acute or convalescent COVID-19. The gene calls are TRBV7-9 and TRBJ1-2; TRBD1 matches 7 bases. The CDR3 sequence: CASSQGQNYGYTF. CDR3 in DNA: TGTGCCAGCAGTCAGGGACAGAACTATGGCTACACCTTC.